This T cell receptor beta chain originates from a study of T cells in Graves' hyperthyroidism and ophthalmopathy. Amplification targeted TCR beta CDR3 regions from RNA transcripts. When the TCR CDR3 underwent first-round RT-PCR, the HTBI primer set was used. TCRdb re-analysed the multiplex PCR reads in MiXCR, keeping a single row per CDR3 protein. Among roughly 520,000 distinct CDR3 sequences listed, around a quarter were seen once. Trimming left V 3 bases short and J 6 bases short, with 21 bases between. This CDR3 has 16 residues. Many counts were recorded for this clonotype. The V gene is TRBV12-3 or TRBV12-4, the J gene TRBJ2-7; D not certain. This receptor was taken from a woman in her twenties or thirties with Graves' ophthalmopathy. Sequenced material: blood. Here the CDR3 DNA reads TGTGCCAGCAGTTTGGGCTACCAAGTGGCAGCTCGCGAGCAGTACTTC. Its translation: CASSLGYQVAAREQYF.